Below are 23 T cell receptor beta chains sequenced from a single sample in a study of pediatric ulcerative colitis. Measured with immunoSEQ multiplex PCR; TCRdb has only the in-frame clones, and not every one. The sample shows about 36,000 clones, 55% to 85% of them seen only once. The rectum was sampled with one to two pinch biopsies at colonoscopy. Sequences were obtained from gut tissue. These receptors came from a boy aged 10-17 years with moderate ulcerative colitis.

This chain connects TRBV2 to TRBJ2-2; a weak D match, TRBD1 (5 bases). Trimming removed 2 bases from V and 7 bases from J, with 17 bases in between. Germline values: CDR1 SNHLY, CDR2 FYNNEI. The length of the CDR3 is 16 residues. This chain's CDR3 is CASSENGAGLGGELFF. CDR3 DNA: TGTGCCAGCAGTGAAAATGGGGCAGGGCTAGGCGGGGAGCTGTTTTTT.

The chain links TRBV19 to TRBJ2-3, with D tentatively TRBD2 (7 bases). The CDR3 has 16 amino acids. Deletions cut 3 bases from V and 8 bases from J, with 21 bases between. CDR1 LNHDA and CDR2 SQIVND come from the germline V gene (reference sequence). CDR3: CASSIRDVLGGATQYF. As DNA, the CDR3 is TGTGCCAGTAGTATCCGGGACGTCCTAGGGGGGGCTACGCAGTATTTT.

The V call is TRBV5-1, the J call TRBJ1-4; D might be TRBD1 (6 bases). Between the trimmed V and J ends, which lost 1 base and 2 bases, there was a span of 9 bases. CDR1 SGHRS and CDR2 YFSETQ come from the germline V gene. The CDR3 spans 15 residues. The CDR3 protein is CASSLMGATNEKLFF. The CDR3 nucleotides are TGCGCCAGCAGCTTGATGGGGGCGACTAATGAAAAACTGTTTTTT.

This clone was seen only once. The chain has TRBV30 and TRBJ1-2; 8 nucleotides align to TRBD1. V shed 0 bases and J 4 bases; nucleotides not matched to a gene: 10. The CDR3 is made up of 16 amino acids. The germline gives CDR1 GTSNPN, CDR2 SVGIG (reference sequence). The CDR3: CAWSVRRGPSVYGYTF. CDR3 nucleotides: TGTGCCTGGAGTGTACGCAGGGGGCCCTCAGTCTATGGCTACACCTTC.

The genes are TRBV5-1 and TRBJ2-7; D is unresolved. CDR1 is SGHRS, CDR2 YFSETQ, per germline. The V end was cut by 4 bases, the J end by 0 bases, with 11 bases between. The CDR3 covers 14 residues. This chain's CDR3 is CASSALVFSYEQYF. CDR3 bases: TGCGCCAGCAGCGCCCTCGTTTTCTCCTACGAGCAGTACTTC.

This clone was seen a few times. The V call is TRBV6-4, the J call TRBJ2-3; 14 positions match TRBD2. CDR3 size: 17 residues. V shed 0 bases and J 4 bases; nucleotides not matched to a gene: 3. Germline V gene sequence: CDR1 MRHNA, CDR2 SNTAGT. The CDR3 protein is CASSDSMTSGGADTQYF. CDR3 DNA: TGTGCCAGCAGTGACTCGATGACTAGCGGGGGGGCAGATACGCAGTATTTT.

This clone showed up just a few times. The CDR3 loop reads CAISDRVDSPLHF. In DNA form, the CDR3 reads TGTGCCATCAGTGACAGGGTTGATTCACCCCTCCACTTT. The chain uses TRBV10-3 and TRBJ1-6; TRBD1 is a possible D gene (5 bases). Trimming took 3 bases from V and 8 from J, leaving 8 bases between them. The CDR3 loop spans 13 amino acids. Germline V gene data show CDR1 as ENHRY and CDR2 as SYGVKD.

The V call is TRBV6-7, the J call TRBJ1-1; 7 bases align to TRBD1. TRBV6-7 is sorted into the ORF group, with uncertain function. With V trimmed by 6 bases and J by 0 bases, 13 bases remained unmatched. The CDR3 is 17 amino acids. The CDR3 nucleotides are TGTGCCAGCAGACGACCGGGACAGATGGACCTGAACACTGAAGCTTTCTTT. Translating it yields CASRRPGQMDLNTEAFF.

This chain uses TRBV29-1 with TRBJ2-2; 9 nucleotides agree with TRBD1. The germline CDR1 and CDR2 sequences are SQVTM and ANQGSEA. This CDR3 region has 15 residues. V lost 6 bases to trimming and J lost 6 bases; unmatched junction nucleotides: 11. The CDR3 nucleotides read TGCAGCGTAACCCTTCCGGGACAGGGAGCCGGGGAGCTGTTTTTT. Translation gives CSVTLPGQGAGELFF.

The sample holds a few counts of this clone. V and J are TRBV29-1 and TRBJ2-1; D remains unclear. CDR1 is SQVTM and CDR2 is ANQGSEA in the germline V gene. The CDR3 has 16 amino acids. The CDR3 here is CSCPNVFGPIRGEQFF. For the CDR3, the DNA is TGCAGTTGTCCCAACGTTTTCGGGCCTATCCGTGGTGAGCAGTTCTTC.

This chain links TRBV9 with TRBJ1-2, with a weak D call TRBD1 (5 bases). The CDR3 contains 13 residues. V was clipped by 3 bases and J by 8 bases, with 14 bases between them. Germline lookup yields CDR1 SGDLS and CDR2 YYNGEE. DNA of the CDR3: TGTGCCAGCAGCGGTCGGGGGAGGGGAGGCTACACCTTC. It specifies CASSGRGRGGYTF.

The chain couples TRBV7-6 to TRBJ2-3, with D perhaps matching TRBD1 (5 bases). V lost 5 bases, J lost 4 bases, and 7 bases lay in between. The CDR3 loop spans 12 amino acids. Germline V gives CDR1 SGHVS, CDR2 FNYEAQ. CDR3 amino acids: CASSPGSDTQYF. The CDR3 DNA sequence: TGTGCCAGCAGCCCAGGGTCAGATACGCAGTATTTT.

The chain carries TRBV15 and TRBJ1-2, with 8 bases that match TRBD1. Per germline, CDR1 LNHNV and CDR2 YYDKDF (reference sequence). The CDR3 loop spans 15 amino acids. Unmatched junction bases numbered 7, after V lost 4 bases and J lost 3 bases. The CDR3 bases are TGTGCCACCAGCACCCGGACAGGGTTGGACTATGGCTACACCTTC. Residues: CATSTRTGLDYGYTF. Drawing the rest from reference TRBV15 and TRBJ1-2, the complete variable domain is DAMVIQNPRYQVTQFGKPVTLSCSQTLNHNVMYWYQQKSSQAPKLLFHYYDKDFNNEADTPDNFQSRRPNTSFCFLDIRSPGLGDTAMYLCATSTRTGLDYGYTFGSGTRLTVV.

The chain recombines TRBV19 with TRBJ2-7, with a possible D match to TRBD1 (6 bases). V was shortened by 4 bases and J by 3 bases, with 10 bases between the two germline ends. There are 13 residues in the CDR3. The germline CDR1 and CDR2 sequences are LNHDA and SQIVND (reference sequence). CDR3 DNA: TGTGCCAGTAGTACGGGACACCTCTACGAGCAGTACTTC. Its protein product is CASSTGHLYEQYF.

The chain links TRBV6-6 to TRBJ2-3; D not certain. This CDR3 contains 12 residues. CDR1 and CDR2 from the germline V gene are MNHNY and SVGAGI (reference sequence). Between the trimmed V and J ends, which lost 6 bases and 3 bases, there was a span of 7 bases. CDR3 in amino acids: CASSPVTDTQYF. DNA for the CDR3: TGTGCCAGCAGCCCAGTGACAGATACGCAGTATTTT.

This chain joins TRBV2 and TRBJ1-2; the D is unclear. The V end lost 8 bases, the J end lost 5 bases, and 15 bases lay between the germline ends. CDR3 length equals 13 residues. The germline V gene encodes CDR1 SNHLY and CDR2 FYNNEI. CDR3 bases: TGTGCCAGCCGAGGAGCAGTCCGATATGGCTACACCTTC. Amino acid sequence: CASRGAVRYGYTF.

The genes are TRBV18 and TRBJ2-3; 9 bases are a match to TRBD2. Unmatched junction bases numbered 6, after V lost 2 bases and J lost 3 bases. The germline gives CDR1 KGHSH, CDR2 LQKENI. The CDR3 consists of 16 residues. The CDR3 is CASSPSLTSGTDTQYF. The CDR3 DNA follows: TGTGCCAGCTCACCATCCCTAACTAGCGGGACAGATACGCAGTATTTT. The whole variable domain, remainder taken from reference TRBV18 and TRBJ2-3, is NAGVMQNPRHLVRRRGQEARLRCSPMKGHSHVYWYRQLPEEGLKFMVYLQKENIIDESGMPKERFSAEFPKEGPSILRIQQVVRGDSAAYFCASSPSLTSGTDTQYFGPGTRLTVL.

This chain uses TRBV29-1 with TRBJ2-1, with 9 bases that match TRBD2. The junction had 4 bases not matched to a gene; V was cut back by 7 bases and J by 3 bases. CDR1 SQVTM and CDR2 ANQGSEA come from the germline V gene. The CDR3 is 13 amino acids. The CDR3 DNA reads TGCAGCGCCGCTAGCGGGGACTACAATGAGCAGTTCTTC. This codes for CSAASGDYNEQFF.

This chain uses TRBV7-6 with TRBJ1-1; D is ambiguous. Germline CDR1 and CDR2: SGHVS and FNYEAQ. The CDR3 sequence is 13 residues long. With 4 bases removed from V and 10 bases from J, the gap between germline ends came to 16 bases. The DNA for the CDR3 is TGTGCCAGCAGCTCGGGAGTTTTCGTCCGAGCTTTCTTT. It encodes CASSSGVFVRAFF.

The rearrangement links TRBV5-1 to TRBJ2-5; D not certain. Trimming took 4 bases from V and 0 from J, leaving 13 bases between them. CDR1 is SGHRS and CDR2 is YFSETQ in the germline V gene. This CDR3 is 15 amino acids long. CDR3 amino acids: CASSDWKGNQETQYF. CDR3 in DNA: TGCGCCAGCAGCGACTGGAAGGGTAACCAAGAGACCCAGTACTTC.

The J gene is TRBJ2-2, the V gene TRBV7-2, with D unresolved. Germline V CDR1 and CDR2: SGHTA, FQGNSA. Trimming cost V 1 base and J 1 base, with 7 bases left between them. The CDR3 runs to 15 residues. The CDR3: CASSLVLRNTGELFF. CDR3 sequence (DNA): TGTGCCAGCAGCTTAGTGCTCAGGAACACCGGGGAGCTGTTTTTT.

This chain connects TRBV7-9 to TRBJ1-1; tentatively, D is TRBD1 (6 bases). The CDR3 length is 17 residues. The V gene lost 5 bases and the J gene lost 1 base, with 20 bases spanning the gap. Germline values: CDR1 SEHNR, CDR2 FQNEAQ (reference sequence). CDR3 loop: CASSPELDSLRNTEAFF. The CDR3 nucleotides are TGTGCCAGCAGCCCAGAACTGGACAGTCTACGGAACACTGAAGCTTTCTTT.

The chain couples TRBV5-1 to TRBJ2-7; TRBD1 matches at 7 bases. Germline lookup yields CDR1 SGHRS and CDR2 YFSETQ. Trimming at V came to 5 bases and at J to 2 bases, leaving 10 bases not matched to a gene. The CDR3 extends over 15 amino acids. CDR3 protein: CASRSGTVPPYEQYF. The DNA for the CDR3 is TGCGCCAGCAGATCCGGGACAGTACCACCCTACGAGCAGTACTTC. Full variable domain (remainder filled in from reference TRBV5-1 and TRBJ2-7): KAGVTQTPRYLIKTRGQQVTLSCSPISGHRSVSWYQQTPGQGLQFLFEYFSETQRNKGNFPGRFSGRQFSNSRSEMNVSTLELGDSALYLCASRSGTVPPYEQYFGPGTRLTVT.